Shown below are 24 T cell receptor beta chains from a single sample sequenced in a study of T cells in Graves' hyperthyroidism and ophthalmopathy. Amplified TCR beta CDR3 regions came from RNA transcripts. TCR CDR3 regions were first amplified by RT-PCR with HTBI primers. TCRdb called the multiplex PCR reads again in MiXCR, with one record for every CDR3 protein. The data hold hundreds of thousands of distinct CDR3 sequences, with roughly 25% observed a single time. Sequenced sample: blood. The receptors come from a woman in her thirties with Graves' ophthalmopathy.

Of note for this clonotype: This sequence may be a read error, since a much larger clone differs from it by one base. Lacking the conserved final phenylalanine or tryptophan, this CDR3 likely reflects a read error. This chain joins TRBV6-5 and TRBJ2-2, with a weak D call TRBD1 (5 bases). This CDR3 is built from 16 residues. V was cut by 0 bases and J by 1 base, with 9 bases left in between. The germline gives CDR1 MNHEY, CDR2 SVGAGI. The CDR3 DNA reads TGTGCCAGCAGTTACTCGGCAGGGCTGAACACCGGGGAGCTGTTTCTT. This codes for CASSYSAGLNTGELFL.

This clonotype was observed a handful of times. The chain recombines TRBV12-3 or TRBV12-4 with TRBJ2-7; a weak D match, TRBD1 (5 bases). This CDR3 comprises 14 residues. The V gene lost 7 bases and the J gene lost 3 bases, with 16 bases spanning the gap. The CDR3 loop reads CASTRSDRRYEQYF. CDR3 bases: TGTGCCAGCACCAGGAGTGACAGACGCTACGAGCAGTACTTC.

Regarding this clonotype: One end of the junction does not line up with germline, which may come from a read error. The rearrangement links TRBV6-5 to TRBJ2-4; weak D call: TRBD2 (6 bases). Germline values: CDR1 MNHEY, CDR2 SVGAGI. The CDR3 length is 16 residues. The chain's CDR3 is CASSSTSPIAKNIKYF. CDR3 DNA: TGTGCCAGCAGTTCCACTAGCCCAATAGCCAAAAACATTAAGTACTTC.

The chain is built from TRBV6-2 or TRBV6-3 and TRBJ2-7; D may correspond to TRBD1 or TRBD2 (5 bases each). Per the germline V gene, CDR1 is MNHEY and CDR2 is SVGEGT. The CDR3 runs 15 residues. Trimming shortened V by 6 bases and J by 2 bases, and 17 bases separated the two germline ends. The CDR3 DNA follows: TGTGCCAGCAGCCCACCTCGGGACCCAGCCTACGAGCAGTACTTC. Protein sequence: CASSPPRDPAYEQYF.

The sample holds many counts of this clonotype. The gene calls are TRBV29-1 and TRBJ2-7, with D perhaps given as TRBD1 or TRBD2 (5 bases each). Germline V gives CDR1 SQVTM, CDR2 ANQGSEA. The CDR3 has 14 amino acids. Trimming took off 4 bases at V and 3 bases at J, with 16 bases between the two ends. CDR3 nucleotides: TGCAGCGTTGGGGTGAGGGGAAGGGACTACGAGCAGTACTTC. Its translation: CSVGVRGRDYEQYF.

Many counts were recorded for this clonotype. V gene TRBV10-3 combines with J gene TRBJ1-2; D gene unclear. Germline V lookup: CDR1 ENHRY, CDR2 SYGVKD. V dropped 6 bases and J dropped 1 base, with 6 bases sitting between them. The CDR3 length is 12 residues. The CDR3 coding sequence is TGTGCCATCAGAGACAATAACTATGGCTACACCTTC. This encodes CAIRDNNYGYTF.

This clonotype was counted a few times. The chain links TRBV9 to TRBJ2-2; 7 nucleotides line up with TRBD1. Germline CDR1 reads SGDLS; CDR2 reads YYNGEE. V lost 4 bases, J lost 1 base, and 1 base stayed unmatched. The CDR3 loop spans 14 amino acids. The CDR3 here is CASSPGGNTGELFF. Here the CDR3 DNA reads TGTGCCAGCAGCCCAGGGGGGAACACCGGGGAGCTGTTTTTT.

This chain joins TRBV12-5 and TRBJ2-5; D unclear. Germline lookup yields CDR1 LGHNT and CDR2 FRNRAP. The germline V and J ends were trimmed by 5 bases and 3 bases, with 13 bases remaining between them. CDR3 length: 14 residues. CDR3 in amino acids: CASGPRVFEETQYF. For the CDR3, the DNA is TGTGCTAGTGGTCCCCGGGTCTTCGAAGAGACCCAGTACTTC.

This clonotype occurred a few times. The chain uses TRBV28 and TRBJ2-5; 10 bases are a match to TRBD2. Germline CDR1 and CDR2: MDHEN and SYDVKM. Trimming removed 9 bases from V and 5 bases from J; junction bases left unmatched: 6. The CDR3 is made up of 13 amino acids. The CDR3 spells CASEAGGGETQYF. The CDR3 DNA sequence: TGTGCCAGTGAAGCGGGAGGGGGGGAGACCCAGTACTTC.

This clonotype came up many times. The chain joins TRBV29-1 to TRBJ1-2; the match to TRBD1 covers 9 bases. The CDR3 has 13 residues. Germline CDR1 SQVTM, CDR2 ANQGSEA. V trimming: 5 bases; J trimming: 8 bases; junction bases outside the gene matches: 9. The CDR3 protein is CSVNPDRGDGYTF. The CDR3 nucleotides are TGCAGCGTTAACCCGGACAGGGGTGACGGCTACACCTTC. Using reference TRBV29-1 and TRBJ1-2 for the parts outside the CDR3, the full variable domain is SAVISQKPSRDICQRGTSLTIQCQVDSQVTMMFWYRQQPGQSLTLIATANQGSEATYESGFVIDKFPISRPNLTFSTLTVSNMSPEDSSIYLCSVNPDRGDGYTFGSGTRLTVV.

The CDR3 nucleotides read TGTGCCAGCACCTTAGATAATTCACCCCTCCACTTT. Translation: CASTLDNSPLHF. The rearrangement links TRBV12-3 or TRBV12-4 to TRBJ1-6; D gene ambiguous. With 7 bases removed from V and 5 bases from J, the gap between germline ends came to 6 bases. The CDR3 length is 12 residues.

This clonotype was detected many times. The rearrangement links TRBV30 to TRBJ1-2; unclear D gene. In germline, CDR1 is GTSNPN, CDR2 SVGIG (reference sequence). The CDR3 loop spans 12 amino acids. The germline V and J ends were trimmed by 4 bases and 10 bases, with 16 bases remaining between them. Here the CDR3 reads CAWNEGLDYYTF. The CDR3 coding sequence is TGTGCCTGGAATGAGGGTCTCGACTACTACACCTTC.

This clonotype was seen repeatedly, ten times or more. The chain uses TRBV11-2 and TRBJ2-7; no firm D call. CDR1 and CDR2 from the germline V gene are SGHAT and FQNNGV. V was clipped by 1 base and J by 0 bases, with 7 bases between them. There are 14 residues in the CDR3. The CDR3 sequence is CASSLVDGSYEQYF. The CDR3 coding sequence is TGTGCCAGCAGCTTAGTTGACGGCTCCTACGAGCAGTACTTC.

This clonotype appeared many times. The chain uses TRBV11-2 and TRBJ2-5; 7 bases match TRBD1. Germline CDR1 and CDR2: SGHAT and FQNNGV. Trimming removed 6 bases from V and 4 bases from J; junction bases left unmatched: 17. CDR3 length equals 17 residues. The CDR3 coding sequence is TGTGCCAGCAGGGAGCCGACAGGGTTTGGTTCGGGAGAGACCCAGTACTTC. As protein: CASREPTGFGSGETQYF.

This clonotype was seen a handful of times. CDR3 region: CASSQVREDIQYF. CDR3 in DNA: TGCGCCAGCAGCCAAGTCCGCGAGGACATTCAGTACTTC. The chain joins TRBV4-1 to TRBJ2-4; D is unresolved. The CDR3 consists of 13 residues. CDR1 and CDR2 from the germline V gene are MGHRA and YSYEKL. Trimming took 1 base from V and 8 from J, leaving 9 bases between them.

In this sample, this clonotype turned up many times. The chain carries TRBV11-2 and TRBJ2-7; 7 bases are shared with TRBD2. Germline V gives CDR1 SGHAT, CDR2 FQNNGV. This CDR3 contains 13 residues. With V trimmed by 5 bases and J by 1 base, 2 bases remained unmatched. CDR3: CASSGDYSYEQYF. CDR3 nucleotide sequence: TGTGCCAGCAGCGGGGACTATTCCTACGAGCAGTACTTC.

This clonotype was recorded at least ten times. The chain couples TRBV7-8 to TRBJ1-5, with TRBD1 as a possible D gene (5 bases). With 4 bases removed from V and 0 bases from J, the gap between germline ends came to 31 bases. The CDR3 runs to 22 residues. Germline V lookup: CDR1 SGHVS, CDR2 FQNEAQ. The DNA for the CDR3 is TGTGCCAGCAGCTCCTGGACACTCCCGCACTGGGAAAGGGGTGATAGCAATCAGCCCCAGCATTTT. Amino acid sequence: CASSSWTLPHWERGDSNQPQHF. Full variable domain (rest looked up from reference TRBV7-8 and TRBJ1-5): GAGVSQSPRYKVAKRGQDVALRCDPISGHVSLFWYQQALGQGPEFLTYFQNEAQLDKSGLPSDRFFAERPEGSVSTLKIQRTQQEDSAVYLCASSSWTLPHWERGDSNQPQHFGDGTRLSIL.

This clonotype has a count of ten or more. This rearrangement joins TRBV28 to TRBJ2-7, with 9 bases aligning to TRBD1. CDR3 size: 16 residues. Germline V gene sequence: CDR1 MDHEN, CDR2 SYDVKM. V lost 4 bases, J lost 6 bases, and 13 bases stayed unmatched. CDR3 DNA sequence: TGTGCCAGCAGTTCTACACTCCGGGACAGGGCCAGCGAGCAGTACTTC. Translating gives CASSSTLRDRASEQYF.

This clonotype was seen at least ten times. The chain combines TRBV27 with TRBJ1-2, with TRBD1 identical over 7 bases. In germline, CDR1 is MNHEY, CDR2 SMNVEV (reference sequence). This CDR3 has 13 residues. V trimming: 4 bases; J trimming: 4 bases; junction bases outside the gene matches: 3. The chain's CDR3 is CASSSTGVYGYTF. In DNA form, the CDR3 reads TGTGCCAGCAGTTCCACAGGGGTCTATGGCTACACCTTC.

This clonotype has at least ten counts. The CDR3 sequence: CASSFLGRTKNIQYF. CDR3 DNA: TGTGCCAGCAGCTTCCTCGGACGGACCAAAAACATTCAGTACTTC. The chain combines TRBV7-2 with TRBJ2-4; no reliable D call. Germline CDR1 reads SGHTA; CDR2 reads FQGNSA. Trimming removed 3 bases at V and 2 bases at J, with 11 bases between. CDR3 length equals 15 residues.

This chain connects TRBV29-1 to TRBJ1-1; D perhaps matches TRBD1 (5 bases). Germline CDR1 and CDR2: SQVTM and ANQGSEA. This CDR3 region has 12 residues. The V and J ends lost 7 bases and 3 bases respectively, with 12 bases between them. The CDR3 loop is CSGVLGDTEAFF. CDR3 sequence (DNA): TGCAGCGGTGTTTTGGGGGACACTGAAGCTTTCTTT. The variable domain in full, completed from reference TRBV29-1 and TRBJ1-1, reads SAVISQKPSRDICQRGTSLTIQCQVDSQVTMMFWYRQQPGQSLTLIATANQGSEATYESGFVIDKFPISRPNLTFSTLTVSNMSPEDSSIYLCSGVLGDTEAFFGQGTRLTVV.

This clonotype showed up many times. The gene calls are TRBV9 and TRBJ2-5; no reliable D call. The CDR3 runs to 14 residues. Germline V CDR1 and CDR2: SGDLS, YYNGEE. V was pared by 0 bases and J by 2 bases, with 8 bases between. The CDR3 DNA is TGTGCCAGCAGCGTAGAGGCATCACAAGAGACCCAGTACTTC. It translates to CASSVEASQETQYF.

The rearrangement joins TRBV19 to TRBJ1-1; D remains unclear. The CDR3 runs to 14 residues. Trimming left V 7 bases short and J 4 bases short, with 16 bases between. Germline V CDR1 and CDR2: LNHDA, SQIVND (reference sequence). The CDR3 here is CASMGPGSITEAFF. CDR3 sequence (DNA): TGTGCCAGTATGGGTCCGGGGTCGATCACTGAAGCTTTCTTT. Supplemented by reference TRBV19 and TRBJ1-1, the full variable domain reads DGGITQSPKYLFRKEGQNVTLSCEQNLNHDAMYWYRQDPGQGLRLIYYSQIVNDFQKGDIAEGYSVSREKKESFPLTVTSAQKNPTAFYLCASMGPGSITEAFFGQGTRLTVV.

The chain is built from TRBV12-5 and TRBJ2-5; D is uncertain. Trimming took 8 bases from V and 4 from J, leaving 14 bases between them. CDR1 is LGHNT and CDR2 is FRNRAP in the germline V gene. There are 13 residues in the CDR3. In nucleotides, the CDR3 is TGTGCTAGTCAGGCAGGCGTAACAGAGACCCAGTACTTC. As protein: CASQAGVTETQYF.